Sequencing of this T cell receptor (beta chain) was carried out in a study of shared clonotypes between healthy human individuals. For the study at large: Each donor had three CD4 naive, three CD4 memory, two CD8 naive and one CD8 memory plate. Study-level results: Generation probabilities of non-shared clonotypes were lower (relative to those shared by all four donors).

Concerning this clone itself: The antigen remains undetermined. The same CDR3 is also encoded by other DNA sequences in this sample.

Free of recent acute infections or vaccinations, the donors were healthy HIV-negative adults. This CDR3 spans 12 amino acids. The junction had 3 bases not matched to a gene; V was cut back by 3 bases and J by 4 bases. CDR1 GTSNPN and CDR2 SVGIG come from the germline V gene (reference sequence). Per the original methods: Junction-only immunoSEQ data arrived without quality scores, meaning filtering differed. Profiled with immunoSEQ multiplex PCR; TCRdb holds only in-frame clones, not every one. The V and J calls and clone size come from that table; D and trimming were worked out from the DNA. The data show around 700,000 clones, approximately 79% seen once.

The TCR comes from a woman aged 25 to 39 in good health. The chain joins TRBV30 to TRBJ2-7; 7 bases fit TRBD1. The sequencing input was memory CD4+ T cells sorted from blood. Specified subset: CD45RA-negative fraction. CDR3 sequence: CAWSQQGYEQYF. The DNA for the CDR3 is TGTGCCTGGAGCCAACAGGGGTACGAGCAGTACTTC.